The sequence of this T cell receptor (beta chain) was determined in a study of OX40 agonist ivuxolimab in advanced cancers. About the study as a whole: Ivuxolimab was a fully human IgG2 agonistic monoclonal antibody targeting the costimulatory receptor OX40 (CD134). Intravenous ivuxolimab was administered to patients every 2 weeks at six dose levels: 0.01, 0.1, 0.3, 1.5, 3 and 10 mg/kg. Of the 50 to 55 patients in dose escalation, 19 had hepatocellular carcinoma, some 15 had melanoma, 9 had renal cell carcinoma and 9 had head and neck cancer. Peripheral TCRbeta sequencing aimed to test whether ivuxolimab altered TCR sequence diversity and caused clonal T-cell expansion. Partial responses occurred in three dose-escalation patients, of whom one had hepatocellular carcinoma and two had cutaneous melanoma. Prior anti-PD-1, anti-PD-L1 or anti-CTLA-4 therapy was permitted, and checkpoint inhibitors had been received by less than 45% of dose-escalation patients. The monotherapy dose-escalation portion (N = 52 patients) of the phase I ivuxolimab trial is reported in the paper. A male proportion of nearly 85% and a mean age of roughly 58 years, ranging from 23 to 79, were recorded for the dose-escalation cohort. The research as a whole found: Low levels of normalized T-cell clonal expansion were also seen in some patients who did not respond. Partial responders in the 0.1-3.0 mg/kg groups had among the lowest normalized peripheral clonal expansion, especially among CD8+ T cells. On average, CD8+ T cells showed more expanded clones than CD4+ T cells after ivuxolimab. The antigen specificity of the peripheral T cells that underwent clonal expansion was not determined. At doses of 0.1 to 3.0 mg/kg, clonal expansion of both CD4+ and CD8+ T cells in blood was seen between baseline and week 6.

Genomic DNA was isolated from the sorted cells so that the TCRbeta CDR3 region could be sequenced. TCRbeta CDR3 regions were sequenced using the immunoSEQ Assay. TCRdb retrieved this table from immuneACCESS and kept in-frame rearrangements only. Not all clones are present; in checked studies, unresolved V genes account for under half, and no reason is known for the remainder. Here the sample has some 54,000 clones; more than 75% occur a single time. 4% to 4.5% of the sample is held by the ten biggest clonotypes. Taken from cysteine to phenylalanine, the CDR3 has 15 residues. This entry keeps only the CDR3 DNA: 45 bases, framed from base 1. CDR1 and CDR2 are read off the germline V gene as MDHEN and SYDVKM. The germline ends are 18 bases apart after V is trimmed by 5 bases and J by 7 bases. The sample holds a few counts of this clone. Its specific antigen is unknown. No quality values exist for individual bases; no much larger clone is one base distant.

Patients with a history of autoimmune disease or receiving systemic immunosuppression were excluded from the trial. Peripheral blood for TCR sequencing was drawn from every dose cohort at baseline, at cycle 4 day 1 and at cycle 7 day 1. Samples were obtained from an open-label, multicenter, first-in-human phase I dose-escalation trial of ivuxolimab. Adults with locally advanced or metastatic head and neck squamous cell, hepatocellular, melanoma or renal cell carcinoma were enrolled in the trial. Before TCR sequencing, CD4+ and CD8+ T cells were separately sorted from peripheral blood. The V and J segments used are TRBV28 and TRBJ1-5; no D gene call is confident. This TCR was recovered from an adult with an advanced solid tumor such as melanoma, head and neck, liver or kidney cancer. The sample in question was CD4+ or CD8+ T cells sorted from blood, obtained in a trial of the OX40 agonist ivuxolimab. The CDR3 is CASSPPTEGGQPQHF. The nucleotides read TGTGCCAGCAGTCCCCCGACGGAGGGAGGACAGCCCCAGCATTTT.